Listed below are T cell receptor beta chains from one sample, sequenced in a study of cytomegalovirus exposure and HLA in healthy donors. This table comes from immunoSEQ multiplex PCR, and its TCRdb copy is limited to in-frame clones, with some not included. The sample yields some 110,000 clones, roughly 72% seen once. Input material: PBMCs. The receptors were sampled from a woman between 50 and 59 years old in good health and CMV-seropositive. CDR3s include the opening cysteine and the closing phenylalanine or tryptophan. D genes are given only for firm matches. Only some rows state a clone size, as once, few, many or a class for expanded clones.

j_call,v_call,d_call,clone_size,cdr3_nt,cdr3_aa
TRBJ1-2,TRBV28,NA,NA,TGTGCCAGCAGTTTTGTTGCAGGCCCGAACGATGGCTACACCTTC,CASSFVAGPNDGYTF
TRBJ2-1,TRBV5-4,NA,once,TGTGCCAGCAGGATTAGCGGTCCGGTCTACAATGAGCAGTTCTTC,CASRISGPVYNEQFF
TRBJ1-5,TRBV2,NA,NA,TGTGCCAGCAGTGGGACAGAAGGTTTAAGCAGGCAGCCCCAGCATTTT,CASSGTEGLSRQPQHF
TRBJ1-1,TRBV11-1,NA,few,TGTGCCAGCAGCACCCACACAGAGAACACTGAAGCTTTCTTT,CASSTHTENTEAFF
TRBJ2-7,TRBV30,TRBD1,NA,TGTGCCTGGAGTGTATGGGGACAGGGGGGATCCTACGAGCAGTACTTC,CAWSVWGQGGSYEQYF
TRBJ2-3,TRBV29-1,NA,NA,TGCAGCGGCCGGCGGGACTTATTCACAGATACGCAGTATTTT,CSGRRDLFTDTQYF
TRBJ1-1,TRBV6-1,NA,NA,TGTGCCAGCAGACTCTTCGGGGGAGGGGGCACTGAAGCTTTCTTT,CASRLFGGGGTEAFF
TRBJ1-1,TRBV4-3,TRBD1,few,TGCGCCAGCAGCCAAGAAGGGACAGGGCGGCCTGAAGCTTTCTTT,CASSQEGTGRPEAFF
TRBJ1-1,TRBV9,NA,NA,TGTGCCAGCAGCCCAGATGAGGGGGGGACTGAAGCTTTCTTT,CASSPDEGGTEAFF
TRBJ2-4,TRBV27,TRBD1,NA,TGTGCCAGCAGTTTGACAGGGTCGAACATTCAGTACTTC,CASSLTGSNIQYF
TRBJ2-5,TRBV2,NA,NA,TGTGCCAGCAGTGAAATAAATCAGGGCCTCCCGTACTTC,CASSEINQGLPYF
TRBJ2-1,TRBV7-2,TRBD2,NA,TGTGCCAGCAGCTTAGAGTCGGGGGGGAGCTCCTACAATGAGCAGTTCTTC,CASSLESGGSSYNEQFF
TRBJ1-1,TRBV28,TRBD1,NA,TGTGCCAGCAGTTTAGTCCAGGGGGGAGCTTTCTTT,CASSLVQGGAFF
TRBJ2-2,TRBV29-1,NA,NA,TGCAGCGTTGTCATGGAGACGAACACCGGGGAGCTGTTTTTT,CSVVMETNTGELFF
TRBJ1-5,TRBV18,NA,once,TGTGCCAGCTCACCTGACAGAGTTCAGCCCCAGCATTTT,CASSPDRVQPQHF
TRBJ1-3,TRBV5-4,NA,NA,TGTGCCAGCAGCTTTCGGTCGGGGGTTGGACCTGGAAACACCATATATTTT,CASSFRSGVGPGNTIYF
TRBJ2-3,TRBV15,TRBD2,NA,TGTGCCACCAGCAGAGACATACCTAGCGGGAGAAAGGCAGATACGCAGTATTTT,CATSRDIPSGRKADTQYF
TRBJ2-2,TRBV25-1,NA,NA,TGTGCCAGCAGGGGAACAGGGATCAACACCGGGGAGCTGTTTTTT,CASRGTGINTGELFF
TRBJ1-1,TRBV18,NA,NA,TGTGCCAGCTCACTTCAGTCCCGGAACACTGAAGCTTTCTTT,CASSLQSRNTEAFF
TRBJ2-2,TRBV10-3,TRBD1,NA,TGTGCCATCAGACCCGGGACAGGGGGCGCAGGAACCGGGGAGCTGTTTTTT,CAIRPGTGGAGTGELFF
TRBJ1-5,TRBV4-3,NA,NA,TGCGCCAGCAGCCAAGATTGGGAGGATCAGCCCCAGCATTTT,CASSQDWEDQPQHF
TRBJ1-2,TRBV25-1,TRBD1,once,TGTGCCAGCAGTCGTGGGCTCAGGACAGGGAGGGAGGACTATGGCTACACCTTC,CASSRGLRTGREDYGYTF
TRBJ2-6,TRBV6-6,NA,once,TGTGCCAGCACCGACCACAGCTCTGGGGCCAACGTCCTGACTTTC,CASTDHSSGANVLTF
TRBJ1-4,TRBV28,TRBD1,NA,TGTGCCAGCAGTCTATTGACAGGGCTAAGGGGAACTAATGAAAAACTGTTTTTT,CASSLLTGLRGTNEKLFF
TRBJ2-5,TRBV25-1,NA,NA,TGTGCCAGCAGGGGATGGGGGCCCGATGGGAACCAAGAGACCCAGTACTTC,CASRGWGPDGNQETQYF
TRBJ2-3,TRBV4-1,TRBD2,NA,TGCGCCAGCAGCCAAGATAGGACTAGCGGCACAGATACGCAGTATTTT,CASSQDRTSGTDTQYF
TRBJ1-3,TRBV5-1,TRBD1,NA,TGCGCCAGCAGCTTGGATCGGACAGGGATTGACACCATATATTTT,CASSLDRTGIDTIYF
TRBJ2-7,TRBV6-1,NA,NA,TGTGCCAGCAGGACGACAGGAGTGTCCTACGAGCAGTACTTC,CASRTTGVSYEQYF
TRBJ2-1,TRBV4-1,TRBD2,NA,TGCGCCAGCAGCCAAGTAGGACTAGCGGGAGGGCCGGGATACAATGAGCAGTTCTTC,CASSQVGLAGGPGYNEQFF
TRBJ1-1,TRBV5-1,TRBD1,NA,TGCGCCAGTCGGACAGGGAAAGACACTGAAGCTTTCTTT,CASRTGKDTEAFF
TRBJ2-1,TRBV10-3,NA,few,TGTGCCATCAGTGAGTCGGGAGGCCCCTCCTACAATGAGCAGTTCTTC,CAISESGGPSYNEQFF
TRBJ2-1,TRBV5-4,TRBD1,few,TGTGCCAGCAACGAACAGGGGAAATCCTACAATGAGCAGTTCTTC,CASNEQGKSYNEQFF
TRBJ1-1,TRBV6-4,NA,NA,TGTGCCAGCAGTGACAGAAGCATGAACACTGAAGCTTTCTTT,CASSDRSMNTEAFF
TRBJ2-3,TRBV19,TRBD1,NA,TGTGCCAGTAGTGGGGACAGGGGGAACACAGATACGCAGTATTTT,CASSGDRGNTDTQYF
TRBJ1-3,TRBV30,NA,NA,TGTGCCTGGGCCCCTCCGGGGGTCTCTGGAAACACCATATATTTT,CAWAPPGVSGNTIYF
TRBJ2-1,TRBV9,TRBD2,NA,TGTGCCAGCAGCATCGAAACCGGGACTAGCTATGAGCAGTTCTTC,CASSIETGTSYEQFF
TRBJ1-6,TRBV18,NA,NA,TGTGCCAGCTCACCCCAGGGGATGGGTAATTCACCCCTCCACTTT,CASSPQGMGNSPLHF
TRBJ2-5,TRBV5-4,TRBD2,few,TGTGCCAGCAGCCCGGGGGGGACAATAAAAGAGACCCAGTACTTC,CASSPGGTIKETQYF
TRBJ2-7,TRBV6-4,NA,few,TGTGCCAGCACGGAGAGGTACGAGCAGTACTTC,CASTERYEQYF
TRBJ2-1,TRBV7-2,TRBD2,few,TGTGCCAGCAGCTTAGCGGGGACCGGGGGGAGCTCCTACAATGAGCAGTTCTTC,CASSLAGTGGSSYNEQFF
TRBJ2-3,TRBV28,TRBD1,NA,TGTGCCAGCAGTTTCACCGACAGGGAGACAGATACGCAGTATTTT,CASSFTDRETDTQYF
TRBJ1-2,TRBV7-2,NA,NA,TGTGCCAGCAGTTGGGACGTCGGGGGAGGCTACACCTTC,CASSWDVGGGYTF
TRBJ2-2,TRBV9,NA,NA,TGTGCCAGCAGCGTTAGTACCGGGGAGCTGTTTTTT,CASSVSTGELFF
TRBJ1-1,TRBV18,NA,few,TGTGCCAGCTCACCGGACAGATTGAACACTGAAGCTTTCTTT,CASSPDRLNTEAFF
TRBJ1-1,TRBV20-1,TRBD1,NA,TGCAGTGCTAACAGGGGCGCTGAAGCTTTCTTT,CSANRGAEAFF
TRBJ2-5,TRBV5-4,TRBD1,few,TGTGCCAGCAGCGTCGACGGGACAGAAGAGACCCAGTACTTC,CASSVDGTEETQYF
TRBJ2-2,TRBV25-1,TRBD2,NA,TGCGCAGGCGGGGGGAACACCGGGGAGCTGTTTTTT,CAGGGNTGELFF
TRBJ1-2,TRBV6-1,NA,once,TGTGCCAGCACAGAACCCCTTTTGGACTCTGGCTACACCTTC,CASTEPLLDSGYTF
TRBJ1-2,TRBV5-5,NA,NA,TGTGCCAGCACCGGGAGGGGGAGCGGAAACTATGGCTACACCTTC,CASTGRGSGNYGYTF
TRBJ1-2,TRBV9,NA,once,TGTGCCAGCAGGCAGAGCGTCTATGGCTACACCTTC,CASRQSVYGYTF
TRBJ2-1,TRBV9,NA,few,TGTGCCAGCAGGGGGGGGCGGGAGAACAATGAGCAGTTCTTC,CASRGGRENNEQFF
TRBJ1-4,TRBV2,TRBD1,NA,TGTGCCAGCAGCGGGACAGGGGGGAGTGAAAAACTGTTTTTT,CASSGTGGSEKLFF